One and the same sample provided the 18 T cell receptor beta chains below, sequenced in a study of shared clonotypes between healthy human individuals. Sequenced by immunoSEQ multiplex PCR; TCRdb stores in-frame clones only, minus some. This sample yields over a million clones, of which roughly 74% are seen a single time; approximately 0.5% belongs to the top ten. Sequencing input: memory CD4+ T cells from PBMCs. Subset in this sample: CD45RA-negative fraction. All receptors come from a man aged 18-30 years in good health. Some clones in this sample may be carry-over from other donors' samples.

This sequence joins TRBV28 and TRBJ2-7, with D unclear. The CDR3 loop spans 14 amino acids. The V end lost 3 bases, the J end lost 0 bases, and 9 bases lay between the germline ends. Per germline, CDR1 MDHEN and CDR2 SYDVKM. The CDR3 DNA follows: TGTGCCAGCAGTTTGAGAGAGAGCTCCTACGAGCAGTACTTC. It codes for CASSLRESSYEQYF. The full variable domain, completed using reference TRBV28 and TRBJ2-7, is DVKVTQSSRYLVKRTGEKVFLECVQDMDHENMFWYRQDPGLGLRLIYFSYDVKMKEKGDIPEGYSVSREKKERFSLILESASTNQTSMYLCASSLRESSYEQYFGPGTRLTVT.

In the case of this clone: Other nucleotide sequences from this sample produce the same CDR3. The genes are TRBV5-1 and TRBJ1-5; D ambiguous. V gave up 4 bases and J gave up 2 bases, with 10 bases separating them. Germline V gene data show CDR1 as SGHRS and CDR2 as YFSETQ. CDR3 length: 14 amino acids. The CDR3 DNA reads TGCGCCAGCAGCCCGGACCGAGGCAATCAGCCCCAGCATTTT. Residues: CASSPDRGNQPQHF. The entire variable domain, with the rest obtained from reference TRBV5-1 and TRBJ1-5, is as follows: KAGVTQTPRYLIKTRGQQVTLSCSPISGHRSVSWYQQTPGQGLQFLFEYFSETQRNKGNFPGRFSGRQFSNSRSEMNVSTLELGDSALYLCASSPDRGNQPQHFGDGTRLSIL.

This chain joins TRBV7-9 and TRBJ1-1; 8 nucleotides align to TRBD1. Germline V gives CDR1 SEHNR, CDR2 FQNEAQ (reference sequence). CDR3 length equals 15 residues. The V gene end was trimmed by 3 bases and the J gene end by 1 base; junction bases not matched to a gene: 4. The CDR3 DNA follows: TGTGCCAGCAGCTTTGCGGGGACAGGGAACACTGAAGCTTTCTTT. Translating it yields CASSFAGTGNTEAFF.

V gene TRBV7-2 combines with J gene TRBJ2-3; D is unclear. V was trimmed by 5 bases and J by 5 bases, leaving 11 bases between them. CDR1 and CDR2 from the germline V gene are SGHTA and FQGNSA. CDR3 length: 13 amino acids. Here the CDR3 reads CASSPVWGDTQYF. CDR3 DNA sequence: TGTGCCAGCAGCCCCGTCTGGGGAGATACGCAGTATTTT. The complete variable domain, with remaining parts taken from reference TRBV7-2 and TRBJ2-3, reads GAGVSQSPSNKVTEKGKDVELRCDPISGHTALYWYRQSLGQGLEFLIYFQGNSAPDKSGLPSDRFSAERTGGSVSTLTIQRTQQEDSAVYLCASSPVWGDTQYFGPGTRLTVL.

The rearrangement links TRBV5-1 to TRBJ2-5; D ambiguous. This CDR3 is 12 amino acids long. Germline CDR1 is SGHRS and CDR2 is YFSETQ. Trimming stripped 7 bases from V and 0 bases from J, with 7 bases between. The DNA of the CDR3 is TGCGCCAGCGCAGCCAACCAAGAGACCCAGTACTTC. Protein: CASAANQETQYF.

The rearrangement joins TRBV21-1 to TRBJ1-5; TRBD1 is the table's D call and was not checked against the DNA. TRBV21-1 is an annotated pseudogene. This CDR3 is built from 16 residues. Here the CDR3 DNA reads TGTGCCAGCAGCGTTAAAGGGGTCGATAGCAATCAGCCCCAGCATTTT. This gives the protein CASSVKGVDSNQPQHF.

The CDR3 reads CASSLAVGEYNEQFF. CDR3 bases: TGCGCCAGCAGCTTGGCGGTGGGGGAGTACAATGAGCAGTTCTTC. The chain employs TRBV5-1 and TRBJ2-1, with D tentatively TRBD1 or TRBD2 (5 bases each). This CDR3 comprises 15 residues. Trimming left V 0 bases short and J 4 bases short, with 11 bases between. The germline V gene encodes CDR1 SGHRS and CDR2 YFSETQ.

The genes are TRBV6-4 and TRBJ2-3; TRBD2 matches at 8 bases. The CDR3 runs to 16 residues. Germline CDR1 reads MRHNA; CDR2 reads SNTAGT. The V and J ends lost 4 bases and 4 bases, in that order; junction bases with no gene match: 10. CDR3 in amino acids: CASSASAGLGADTQYF. The CDR3, as DNA: TGTGCCAGCAGTGCGTCGGCGGGACTAGGGGCAGATACGCAGTATTTT.

The chain combines TRBV9 with TRBJ1-4, with TRBD1 identical over 10 bases. Trimming cost V 0 bases and J 8 bases; bases outside gene matches: 4. In germline, CDR1 is SGDLS, CDR2 YYNGEE. There are 15 residues in the CDR3. CDR3 amino acids: CASSVDGTGAEKLFF. The CDR3 region has the DNA TGTGCCAGCAGCGTAGATGGGACAGGGGCGGAAAAACTGTTTTTT.

As regards this clone: At the DNA level, this CDR3 is encoded by other sequences in the same sample as well. The V call is TRBV6-1, the J call TRBJ1-5; TRBD1 agrees at 7 bases. The V gene end was trimmed by 8 bases and the J gene end by 3 bases; junction bases not matched to a gene: 4. The CDR3 totals 13 residues. Germline lookup yields CDR1 MNHNS and CDR2 SASEGT. DNA for the CDR3: TGTGCCAGCCGACAGGGATTCAATCAGCCCCAGCATTTT. Translated: CASRQGFNQPQHF.

This clone was observed a handful of times. The rearrangement joins TRBV6-6 to TRBJ1-2; 9 bases align to TRBD1. Looked up from germline, CDR1 is MNHNY and CDR2 is SVGAGI (reference sequence). The CDR3 is 13 residues long. V was clipped by 6 bases and J by 10 bases; unmatched bases: 9. CDR3 DNA: TGTGCCAGCAGCCCGGGACAGGGAGGTGTCTACACCTTC. Translated: CASSPGQGGVYTF.

The gene calls are TRBV28 and TRBJ2-3, with a weak D call TRBD2 (5 bases). The germline V and J ends were trimmed by 5 bases and 0 bases, with 24 bases remaining between them. The CDR3 totals 19 residues. From germline, CDR1 is MDHEN and CDR2 SYDVKM. CDR3 sequence reads: CASSTRDFAFLASTDTQYF. The CDR3 region has the DNA TGTGCCAGCAGTACCCGGGATTTCGCCTTCTTGGCTAGCACAGATACGCAGTATTTT.

The table lists this clone with many counts. The chain links TRBV30 to TRBJ1-6, with D possibly being TRBD1 (6 bases). The V gene lost 8 bases and the J gene lost 7 bases, with 15 bases spanning the gap. Germline V gives CDR1 GTSNPN, CDR2 SVGIG (reference sequence). The CDR3 has 13 amino acids. The CDR3 reads CAGHRERNSPLHF. The CDR3 nucleotides are TGTGCCGGACACAGGGAGAGGAATTCACCCCTCCACTTT.

The V and J genes are TRBV21-1 and TRBJ2-1; the table's D gene call, TRBD2, was not cross checked with the DNA. TRBV21-1 is deemed a pseudogene. The CDR3 is made up of 16 amino acids. This CDR3 reads CASTGTGVAGANEQFF. CDR3 nucleotide sequence: TGTGCCAGCACCGGCACCGGGGTAGCGGGAGCGAATGAGCAGTTCTTC.

V gene TRBV9 combines with J gene TRBJ2-1; 9 bases are a match to TRBD1. V was clipped by 4 bases and J by 5 bases; unmatched bases: 4. CDR3 length: 14 amino acids. Germline values: CDR1 SGDLS, CDR2 YYNGEE. CDR3 DNA: TGTGCCAGCAGCCGGGACAGGGAGAACAATGAGCAGTTCTTC. It is translated as CASSRDRENNEQFF.

This chain links TRBV4-2 with TRBJ2-5; 7 bases are a match to TRBD2. Per the germline V gene, CDR1 is LGHNA and CDR2 is YNFKEQ. The CDR3 has 14 residues. V shed 8 bases and J 1 base; nucleotides not matched to a gene: 7. The CDR3 sequence is CASRAGPFQETQYF. The CDR3 bases are TGTGCCAGCCGAGCGGGACCATTCCAAGAGACCCAGTACTTC.

The chain employs TRBV30 and TRBJ1-3; D perhaps matches TRBD1 (5 bases). The CDR3 has 11 amino acids. The ends were cut back, 4 bases at V and 4 bases at J, with 5 bases in the middle. CDR1 is GTSNPN, CDR2 SVGIG, per germline (reference sequence). The CDR3 sequence: CAWTGGNTIYF. The CDR3 DNA reads as TGTGCCTGGACAGGGGGAAACACCATATATTTT.

V and J are TRBV28 and TRBJ1-2, with D perhaps TRBD1 (5 bases). The CDR3 is 13 amino acids. Trimming took off 6 bases at V and 5 bases at J, with 13 bases between the two ends. Germline loops: CDR1 MDHEN, CDR2 SYDVKM. This CDR3 reads CASSPNTGYGYTF. The CDR3 region has the DNA TGTGCCAGCAGCCCAAATACAGGTTATGGCTACACCTTC.